This T cell receptor (beta chain) is drawn from a study of early T cells in non-severe SARS-CoV-2 infection. Study-wide background: Chains stayed unpaired after sequencing of bulk RNA from unsorted whole blood.

Many counts were recorded for this clonotype. Antigen specificity is unknown. Whole-study results and caveats: The VDJdb matching leaned toward anti-spike CD8 responses and overlooked private and CD4 specificities.

Unique molecular identifier tags were affixed to discrete cDNA molecules. TCRdb redid the calling of the 5' RACE reads with MiXCR, one entry per CDR3 protein. The profile shows some 30,000 distinct CDR3 sequences, roughly 4.5% of them singletons. The sequence was collected from an adult who was a healthcare worker with PCR-confirmed SARS-CoV-2 infection or an uninfected control (not recorded which). Sequenced material: whole blood.

The CDR3 sequence: CASSLAARQTTDTQYF. The DNA for the CDR3 is TGTGCCAGCAGCTTAGCGGCCCGACAGACCACAGATACGCAGTATTTT. V gene TRBV7-2 combines with J gene TRBJ2-3; possible D gene TRBD1, 5 bases. The CDR3 extends over 16 amino acids. V shed 0 bases and J shed 2 bases, with 12 bases lying between them. The germline V gene encodes CDR1 SGHTA and CDR2 FQGNSA.